This TCR beta chain was observed in a study of T cell changes during pregnancy in multiple sclerosis. This clone came up once. The junction shows a germline mismatch at one end, possibly a read error. The germline V gene has CDR1 SGHNT and CDR2 YYREEE (reference sequence). This CDR3 has 17 residues. Libraries were prepared by immunoSEQ multiplex PCR; TCRdb keeps only in-frame clonotypes and omits some of them. Altogether about 67,000 clones are present, 92% being singletons, with the ten largest covering 2.5% to 3.5%. The chain employs TRBV5-4 and TRBJ2-1, with 10 positions matching TRBD2. The specimen comprised peripheral blood, sampled in the second trimester of pregnancy. The receptor was derived from a female donor in good health, enrolled as a control in a pregnancy study. CDR3 amino acids: CASSQDLPSGRMSEQFF. DNA for the CDR3: TGCGCCAGCAGCCAAGATCTGCCTAGCGGGAGAATGAGTGAGCAGTTCTTC.